Each of the 23 T cell receptor beta chains below was sequenced from the same sample in a study of blood T cell repertoires in COVID-19. Clones were read by immunoSEQ multiplex PCR, and TCRdb kept only the in-frame ones, dropping some. The repertoire holds 90,000 to 100,000 clones, with 75% to 90% as singletons. Material for sequencing was peripheral blood. The receptors shown here come from an elderly man with acute or convalescent COVID-19.

The chain uses TRBV30 and TRBJ1-3; TRBD1 aligns across 8 bases. Germline assignment: CDR1 GTSNPN and CDR2 SVGIG (reference sequence). V lost 5 bases, J lost 6 bases, and 6 bases stayed unmatched. The CDR3 sequence is 13 residues long. CDR3 coding DNA: TGTGCCTGGGAAGGACAGGGCGCAAACACCATATATTTT. Its translation is CAWEGQGANTIYF.

This chain links TRBV6-2 or TRBV6-3 with TRBJ2-5, with TRBD2 matching over 13 bases. The CDR3 totals 17 residues. Germline V gives CDR1 MNHEY, CDR2 SVGEGT. Trimming cost V 6 bases and J 1 base; bases outside gene matches: 8. CDR3 residues: CASSRTSGRDLQETQYF. The CDR3 DNA is TGTGCCAGCAGCCGGACTAGCGGGAGAGACCTCCAAGAGACCCAGTACTTC.

The rearrangement joins TRBV5-4 to TRBJ2-1; 14 bases map to TRBD2. The CDR3 contains 18 residues. V was clipped by 4 bases and J by 7 bases; unmatched bases: 13. Germline V gene data show CDR1 as SGHNT and CDR2 as YYREEE (reference sequence). The CDR3 DNA follows: TGTGCCAGCAGCCCAGGGACTAGCGGGAGTTTGATTGGGAATGAGCAGTTCTTC. Its protein product is CASSPGTSGSLIGNEQFF.

The chain employs TRBV18 and TRBJ1-2; D unresolved. The CDR3 length is 14 residues. The V gene's germline CDR1 is KGHSH and CDR2 LQKENI. Trimming pared 4 bases from V and 3 bases from J, leaving 12 bases between. The CDR3 loop is CASSQRIMDYGYTF. CDR3 DNA: TGTGCCAGCTCACAGAGGATAATGGACTATGGCTACACCTTC.

The chain carries TRBV5-1 and TRBJ1-1, with D tentatively TRBD1 (5 bases). Germline CDR1 SGHRS, CDR2 YFSETQ. The CDR3 consists of 13 residues. Trimming took 0 bases from V and 11 from J, leaving 14 bases between them. This CDR3 is CASSLAREGAAFF. The CDR3, as DNA: TGCGCCAGCAGCTTGGCCAGGGAGGGAGCGGCTTTCTTT. Variable domain in full (rest from reference TRBV5-1 and TRBJ1-1): KAGVTQTPRYLIKTRGQQVTLSCSPISGHRSVSWYQQTPGQGLQFLFEYFSETQRNKGNFPGRFSGRQFSNSRSEMNVSTLELGDSALYLCASSLAREGAAFFGQGTRLTVV.

The gene calls are TRBV9 and TRBJ2-7; TRBD2 is a possible D gene (6 bases). Deletions cut 0 bases from V and 6 bases from J, with 19 bases between. This CDR3 is built from 16 residues. Germline V gives CDR1 SGDLS, CDR2 YYNGEE. For the CDR3, the DNA is TGTGCCAGCAGCGTAGAGGGCGGGGTGGGCACCCGCGAGCAGTACTTC. Protein: CASSVEGGVGTREQYF.

The CDR3: CASSSASASGRRDTQYF. For the CDR3, the DNA is TGTGCCAGCAGCTCCGCGTCGGCTAGCGGGAGGCGGGATACGCAGTATTTT. The chain recombines TRBV7-2 with TRBJ2-3, with 11 bases that match TRBD2. V gave up 4 bases and J gave up 6 bases; unmatched junction bases: 12. From germline, CDR1 is SGHTA and CDR2 FQGNSA. The CDR3 sequence is 17 residues long.

This chain joins TRBV28 and TRBJ2-1; D is perhaps TRBD1 (6 bases). CDR1 is MDHEN and CDR2 is SYDVKM in the germline V gene. The ends were cut back, 4 bases at V and 0 bases at J, with 16 bases in the middle. The length of the CDR3 is 17 residues. The CDR3 is CASSSSGTPSSYNEQFF. The CDR3 bases are TGTGCCAGCAGTTCGTCCGGGACACCGAGCTCCTACAATGAGCAGTTCTTC.

The rearrangement uses TRBV5-1 and TRBJ2-1; D unresolved. Deletions cut 0 bases from V and 0 bases from J, with 10 bases between. CDR1 SGHRS and CDR2 YFSETQ come from the germline V gene. The CDR3 totals 16 residues. The CDR3 reads CASSLATARSYNEQFF. CDR3 DNA: TGCGCCAGCAGCTTGGCGACTGCCCGCTCCTACAATGAGCAGTTCTTC.

The rearrangement uses TRBV12-2 and TRBJ1-5; the D call in the table, TRBD1, was not verified against the DNA. TRBV12-2 is noted as a pseudogene. The CDR3 length is 17 residues. The CDR3 DNA follows: TGTGCAAGTCGCCCAAACCACCACTACAGGGCTTGTCAGCCCCAGCATTTT. As protein: CASRPNHHYRACQPQHF.

This chain connects TRBV18 to TRBJ1-4, with D perhaps matching TRBD1 (5 bases). This CDR3 is 12 amino acids long. CDR1 KGHSH and CDR2 LQKENI come from the germline V gene. V lost 7 bases, J lost 8 bases, and 11 bases lay in between. The chain's CDR3 is CASLGEREKLFF. DNA of the CDR3: TGTGCCAGCTTAGGGGAAAGAGAAAAACTGTTTTTT.

This rearrangement joins TRBV5-4 to TRBJ2-7; possible D gene TRBD1, 6 bases. This CDR3 is 14 amino acids long. The V end lost 3 bases, the J end lost 0 bases, and 10 bases lay between the germline ends. CDR1 is SGHNT, CDR2 YYREEE, per germline (reference sequence). CDR3 nucleotide sequence: TGTGCCAGCAGCTCGTCACAGGGCTCCTACGAGCAGTACTTC. Translating gives CASSSSQGSYEQYF.

The rearrangement links TRBV5-4 to TRBJ1-2; 7 nucleotides agree with TRBD1. Germline V lookup: CDR1 SGHNT, CDR2 YYREEE (reference sequence). CDR3 length equals 13 residues. With 4 bases clipped from V and 8 bases from J, the junction kept 8 bases outside the gene matches. Here the CDR3 reads CASSATGAGGYTF. The CDR3 DNA is TGTGCCAGCAGCGCCACAGGGGCAGGGGGCTACACCTTC.

V usage is TRBV11-3 and J usage is TRBJ2-2; 7 nucleotides align to TRBD1. CDR1 is SGHNT, CDR2 YENEEA, per germline. This CDR3 region has 14 residues. V was clipped by 0 bases and J by 8 bases; unmatched bases: 3. The CDR3 DNA sequence: TGTGCCAGCAGCTTAGACAGGGGGATGGGGGAGCTGTTTTTT. This encodes CASSLDRGMGELFF.

V and J are TRBV28 and TRBJ2-7; D gene ambiguous. CDR3 length equals 14 residues. V was shortened by 1 base and J by 2 bases, with 9 bases between the two germline ends. The germline CDR1 and CDR2 sequences are MDHEN and SYDVKM. CDR3 loop: CASSLLAFPYEQYF. The CDR3 region has the DNA TGTGCCAGCAGTTTATTAGCATTTCCCTACGAGCAGTACTTC.

V and J are TRBV5-6 and TRBJ1-3; perhaps TRBD1 as D (5 bases). CDR3 length equals 15 residues. Germline CDR1 is SGHDT and CDR2 is YYEEEE. V was pared by 3 bases and J by 0 bases, with 10 bases between. CDR3 in DNA: TGTGCCAGCAGCTCTCCAGGGTACTCTGGAAACACCATATATTTT. It specifies CASSSPGYSGNTIYF.

This chain connects TRBV6-1 to TRBJ1-2; tentative D call: TRBD1 (6 bases). Trimming shortened V by 4 bases and J by 3 bases, and 9 bases separated the two germline ends. This CDR3 has 13 residues. Germline CDR1 MNHNS, CDR2 SASEGT. The DNA of the CDR3 is TGTGCCAGCAGTGCCGCAGGGGACTATGGCTACACCTTC. Translation gives CASSAAGDYGYTF.

V gene TRBV18 combines with J gene TRBJ1-6, with D possibly matching TRBD1 (5 bases). The CDR3 contains 15 residues. Looked up from germline, CDR1 is KGHSH and CDR2 is LQKENI. Deletions cut 5 bases from V and 0 bases from J, with 8 bases between. This CDR3 reads CASSNRSSYNSPLHF. The CDR3 DNA sequence: TGTGCCAGCTCAAACAGGAGCTCCTATAATTCACCCCTCCACTTT.

J is TRBJ2-1 and V is TRBV5-1; 10 bases line up with TRBD2. Germline CDR1 is SGHRS and CDR2 is YFSETQ. This CDR3 contains 15 residues. The trim removed 4 bases at V and 4 bases at J, leaving 5 bases unmatched. The CDR3 sequence: CASSPSGSEYNEQFF. The CDR3 bases are TGCGCCAGCAGCCCTAGCGGGAGTGAATACAATGAGCAGTTCTTC.

The V and J genes are TRBV7-9 and TRBJ2-3, with D perhaps matching TRBD1 (6 bases). This CDR3 region has 14 residues. The V gene's germline CDR1 is SEHNR and CDR2 FQNEAQ (reference sequence). The ends were cut back, 3 bases at V and 0 bases at J, with 7 bases in the middle. The CDR3 is CASSLGASTDTQYF. DNA for the CDR3: TGTGCCAGCAGCTTGGGGGCTAGCACAGATACGCAGTATTTT.

The chain joins TRBV9 to TRBJ2-1; 9 bases fit TRBD2. The CDR3 is 16 residues long. The germline CDR1 and CDR2 sequences are SGDLS and YYNGEE. Trimming cost V 3 bases and J 6 bases; bases outside gene matches: 10. This CDR3 is CASSAQGTSSANEQFF. The CDR3 nucleotides read TGTGCCAGCAGCGCTCAGGGGACTAGCAGTGCCAATGAGCAGTTCTTC. Combining the CDR3 with reference TRBV9 and TRBJ2-1 gives the whole variable domain DSGVTQTPKHLITATGQRVTLRCSPRSGDLSVYWYQQSLDQGLQFLIQYYNGEERAKGNILERFSAQQFPDLHSELNLSSLELGDSALYFCASSAQGTSSANEQFFGPGTRLTVL.

The chain joins TRBV28 to TRBJ2-1; 7 bases are a match to TRBD2. Germline CDR1 reads MDHEN; CDR2 reads SYDVKM. The CDR3 is made up of 15 amino acids. The ends lost 1 base at V and 8 bases at J; junction bases unmatched: 8. The CDR3 loop reads CASSLFGLVGHEQFF. The CDR3 DNA reads TGTGCCAGCAGTTTATTTGGACTAGTGGGCCATGAGCAGTTCTTC.

This chain connects TRBV7-3 to TRBJ1-1, with a weak D call TRBD1 (5 bases). This CDR3 is built from 15 residues. The germline V and J ends were trimmed by 5 bases and 0 bases, with 13 bases remaining between them. Per the germline V gene, CDR1 is SGHTA and CDR2 is FQGTGA. The CDR3 region is CASSPTGEVNTEAFF. CDR3 sequence (DNA): TGTGCCAGCAGCCCGACGGGGGAGGTGAACACTGAAGCTTTCTTT.